The clone carrying this TCR beta chain has more than one count but fewer than ten. Methods used by the authors: Estimated nucleated cell counts came from reference gene primer amplification. Clones were read by immunoSEQ multiplex PCR, and TCRdb kept only the in-frame ones, dropping some. Clone size and V and J calls were adopted from that table, with D and trimming inferred from the DNA. The sample contains 80,000 or so clones, roughly 89% of which appear only once. The data were obtained in a study of blood T cell repertoires in COVID-19. About the research overall: T cells, B-cell-depleted T cells, or PBMCs provided the cDNA or gDNA that served as material.

CDR1 is LGHDT and CDR2 is YNNKEL in the germline V gene (reference sequence). The V and J ends lost 3 bases and 4 bases respectively, with 12 bases between them. The CDR3 is 14 amino acids. Sequencing was done on a sample of peripheral blood. The chain links TRBV3-1 (or the pseudogene TRBV3-2) to TRBJ1-2, with D maybe TRBD1 (5 bases). This TCR came from a man in his fifties or sixties with acute or convalescent COVID-19. Here the CDR3 DNA reads TGTGCCAGCAGCCATGGGCAGGGCGGCTATGGCTACACCTTC. Translated: CASSHGQGGYGYTF.